The 18 T cell receptor beta chains below were found in one sample sequenced in a study of T-cell reconstitution after alpha-beta-depleted transplantation in children. The TCRbeta library incorporated unique molecular identifiers. Using its own MiXCR run on the PCR reads, TCRdb lists one record per CDR3 protein. The sample consists of just over 950,000 distinct CDR3 sequences, less than 30% of them appearing once. The material sequenced was PBMCs, mostly from graft donor cells, taken 360 days after TCRalphabeta/CD19-depleted stem cell transplant. Receptors originate from a boy less than two years old who had a stem cell transplant for SCID, so the T cells may come from the graft donor.

The chain is built from TRBV12-3 or TRBV12-4 and TRBJ2-1; the D gene is possibly TRBD2 (6 bases). CDR3 length equals 12 residues. Deletions cut 5 bases from V and 9 bases from J, with 11 bases between. CDR3 nucleotides: TGTGCCAGCAGTGTTCGGGGGTCTGAGCAGTTCTTC. It codes for CASSVRGSEQFF.

The genes are TRBV6-1 and TRBJ2-1; D gene uncertain. Trimming shortened V by 5 bases and J by 3 bases, and 17 bases separated the two germline ends. CDR3 size: 16 residues. Germline V gene sequence: CDR1 MNHNS, CDR2 SASEGT. DNA of the CDR3: TGTGCCAGCAGTCTCGGTCTAGGATACTACTACAATGAGCAGTTCTTC. Translating it yields CASSLGLGYYYNEQFF.

This clonotype was observed a handful of times. The chain links TRBV5-6 to TRBJ1-5, with 9 bases that match TRBD1. The CDR3 contains 14 residues. The junction had 7 bases not matched to a gene; V was cut back by 5 bases and J by 7 bases. In germline, CDR1 is SGHDT, CDR2 YYEEEE. CDR3 sequence: CASSRTGVVQPQHF. The CDR3 DNA sequence: TGTGCCAGCAGTAGGACAGGGGTGGTACAGCCCCAGCATTTT.

This chain uses TRBV27 with TRBJ2-7; possibly TRBD1 for D (6 bases). Trimming stripped 4 bases from V and 7 bases from J, with 11 bases between. This CDR3 is 12 amino acids long. The V gene's germline CDR1 is MNHEY and CDR2 SMNVEV (reference sequence). DNA for the CDR3: TGTGCCAGCAGTTCCCAGGGGCAAGAGCAGTACTTC. Encoded protein: CASSSQGQEQYF.

This chain joins TRBV7-9 and TRBJ2-7, with 12 bases aligning to TRBD1. CDR1 and CDR2 from the germline V gene are SEHNR and FQNEAQ (reference sequence). The CDR3 covers 14 residues. Trimming removed 5 bases from V and 5 bases from J; junction bases left unmatched: 4. The CDR3 loop is CASSEGTGGDEQYF. Written as DNA, the CDR3 is TGTGCCAGCAGCGAGGGGACAGGGGGCGACGAGCAGTACTTC.

The chain joins TRBV5-1 to TRBJ2-4; D gene uncertain. The CDR3 spans 14 residues. Germline V gene lookup returns CDR1 SGHRS and CDR2 YFSETQ. Trimming pared 5 bases from V and 15 bases from J, leaving 24 bases between. The CDR3: CASRPAYSREPMYF. The DNA of the CDR3 is TGCGCCAGCAGGCCGGCTTACTCCAGAGAGCCCATGTACTTC.

This clonotype was recorded a few times. CDR3 sequence (DNA): TGTGCCAGCAGCTTTGGACTTAGCGGGGTATACACAGATACGCAGTATTTT. This encodes CASSFGLSGVYTDTQYF. This rearrangement joins TRBV7-2 to TRBJ2-3; 8 positions match TRBD2. V shed 3 bases, J shed 2 bases, and the junction held 10 bases outside the gene matches. This CDR3 is 17 amino acids long. Germline CDR1 SGHTA, CDR2 FQGNSA.

In this sample, this clonotype turned up a few times. V gene TRBV12-3 or TRBV12-4 combines with J gene TRBJ1-2; no clear D. This CDR3 is 14 amino acids long. V dropped 3 bases and J dropped 0 bases, with 8 bases sitting between them. The chain's CDR3 is CASSFGQTNYGYTF. CDR3 nucleotides: TGTGCCAGCAGTTTTGGGCAGACTAACTATGGCTACACCTTC.

Only a few counts were recorded for this clonotype. The chain recombines TRBV28 with TRBJ1-5; D unresolved. V was pared by 8 bases and J by 3 bases, with 8 bases between. The CDR3 totals 12 residues. Germline CDR1 MDHEN, CDR2 SYDVKM. As DNA, the CDR3 is TGTGCCAGCGGGCAGTACAATCAGCCCCAGCATTTT. Its protein product is CASGQYNQPQHF.

This clonotype was recorded a few times. The chain joins TRBV20-1 to TRBJ2-3; TRBD2 might be the D (5 bases). V was shortened by 3 bases and J by 6 bases, with 22 bases between the two germline ends. The CDR3 is 16 amino acids. CDR1 is DFQATT, CDR2 SNEGSKA, per germline (reference sequence). CDR3 region: CSASTPRRVAKDTQYF. DNA for the CDR3: TGCAGTGCTAGTACCCCTCGGCGGGTCGCGAAGGATACGCAGTATTTT.

The V call is TRBV7-8, the J call TRBJ1-5; no firm D call. Germline lookup yields CDR1 SGHVS and CDR2 FQNEAQ. This CDR3 contains 16 residues. V lost 1 base to trimming and J lost 5 bases, with 15 bases between them. CDR3 DNA: TGTGCCAGCAGCTTAGGAGTCACAGTACCTCATCAGCCCCAGCATTTT. The encoded protein is CASSLGVTVPHQPQHF.

The rearrangement uses TRBV12-3 or TRBV12-4 and TRBJ2-1; the D is unclear. The CDR3 totals 13 residues. V was cut by 7 bases and J by 7 bases, with 14 bases left in between. The CDR3 loop is CASTIMGFNEQFF. The CDR3 nucleotides read TGTGCCAGCACCATTATGGGTTTTAATGAGCAGTTCTTC.

The rearrangement uses TRBV11-2 and TRBJ2-3, with D perhaps TRBD1 or TRBD2 (6 bases each). CDR3 length equals 19 residues. In germline, CDR1 is SGHAT, CDR2 FQNNGV. Trimming took off 1 base at V and 0 bases at J, with 20 bases between the two ends. The DNA of the CDR3 is TGTGCCAGCAGCTTAGTTAGAACCCCTACGGGGGCGAGCACAGATACGCAGTATTTT. This translates into CASSLVRTPTGASTDTQYF.

This sequence joins TRBV7-7 and TRBJ2-7; D possibly uses TRBD1 or TRBD2 (6 bases each). CDR1 is SSHAT, CDR2 FNYEAQ, per germline (reference sequence). There are 19 residues in the CDR3. Between the trimmed V and J ends, which lost 5 bases and 2 bases, there was a span of 28 bases. The CDR3 reads CASSPRRTGARMNPYEQYF. In nucleotides, the CDR3 is TGTGCCAGCAGCCCACGTAGGACGGGGGCGCGTATGAACCCCTACGAGCAGTACTTC.

The J gene is TRBJ1-1, the V gene TRBV2, with D hard to call. The CDR3 has 15 residues. Trimming shortened V by 3 bases and J by 4 bases, and 15 bases separated the two germline ends. Germline-derived CDR1 and CDR2 are SNHLY and FYNNEI. CDR3 nucleotides: TGTGCCAGCAGTGAGATACACCCGCTGGGCACTGAAGCTTTCTTT. It yields the protein CASSEIHPLGTEAFF.

In this sample, this clonotype turned up a few times. The rearrangement joins TRBV2 to TRBJ2-5, with D perhaps TRBD1 or TRBD2 (6 bases each). The CDR3 covers 14 residues. Germline values: CDR1 SNHLY, CDR2 FYNNEI. V lost 4 bases, J lost 6 bases, and 15 bases lay in between. The CDR3 coding sequence is TGTGCCAGCAGTGGAGAAAGGGGGAGGCAGACCCAGTACTTC. Residues: CASSGERGRQTQYF.

The chain carries TRBV20-1 and TRBJ2-1; D gene unclear. Germline V CDR1 and CDR2: DFQATT, SNEGSKA (reference sequence). The length of the CDR3 is 16 residues. V lost 1 base and J 3 bases, leaving 16 bases between the germline ends. CDR3 coding DNA: TGCAGTGCTAGAGGGACGGATCCCCATCACTACAATGAGCAGTTCTTC. Encoded protein: CSARGTDPHHYNEQFF.

This clonotype has more than one count but fewer than ten. The V call is TRBV5-6, the J call TRBJ2-5; 7 positions match TRBD2. Germline V CDR1 and CDR2: SGHDT, YYEEEE. The CDR3 length is 14 residues. The J segment lost 3 bases and the V segment lost 6 bases, leaving 8 bases of the junction unmatched. This CDR3 reads CASTLLAREETQYF. In DNA, the CDR3 is TGTGCCAGCACGTTACTAGCGCGGGAAGAGACCCAGTACTTC.